The 8 T cell receptor beta chains below all came from one sample that was sequenced in a study of cytomegalovirus exposure and HLA in healthy donors. The repertoire was sequenced with immunoSEQ multiplex PCR; TCRdb's copy has only in-frame clones and lacks some. The data show approximately 220,000 clones, about 89% seen once. Sequencing input: PBMCs. These receptors came from a woman aged 18-29 years in good health and CMV-seronegative.

The chain employs TRBV19 and TRBJ1-1; D not certain. CDR3 length equals 11 residues. V dropped 8 bases and J dropped 0 bases, with 4 bases sitting between them. Germline V gene data show CDR1 as LNHDA and CDR2 as SQIVND (reference sequence). For the CDR3, the DNA is TGTGCCAGTGAGATGAACACTGAAGCTTTCTTT. This translates into CASEMNTEAFF.

This chain's CDR3 is CASSLGLAGFHNEQFF. The DNA of the CDR3 is TGTGCCAGCAGTTTAGGACTAGCGGGTTTCCACAATGAGCAGTTCTTC. The gene calls are TRBV27 and TRBJ2-1, with 11 positions matching TRBD2. J was trimmed by 5 bases and V by 2 bases; bases with no gene match: 5. The CDR3 has 16 amino acids. Germline CDR1 and CDR2: MNHEY and SMNVEV (reference sequence).

The rearrangement links TRBV18 to TRBJ1-1; a possible D gene is TRBD1 (5 bases). This CDR3 region has 14 residues. Trimming pared 3 bases from V and 3 bases from J, leaving 11 bases between. Germline V gives CDR1 KGHSH, CDR2 LQKENI. The CDR3 DNA reads as TGTGCCAGCTCACCCGGGACTGGGGACACTGAAGCTTTCTTT. It encodes CASSPGTGDTEAFF.

This clone was detected only a few times. The chain links TRBV19 to TRBJ1-1; 10 bases line up with TRBD1. V was clipped by 1 base and J by 5 bases; unmatched bases: 4. The germline gives CDR1 LNHDA, CDR2 SQIVND (reference sequence). CDR3 length equals 15 residues. The CDR3 nucleotides are TGTGCCAGTAGTATAGCGGGACAGGGGCGGACTGAAGCTTTCTTT. This codes for CASSIAGQGRTEAFF. The full variable domain, in which reference TRBV19 and TRBJ1-1 provide the parts outside the CDR3, is DGGITQSPKYLFRKEGQNVTLSCEQNLNHDAMYWYRQDPGQGLRLIYYSQIVNDFQKGDIAEGYSVSREKKESFPLTVTSAQKNPTAFYLCASSIAGQGRTEAFFGQGTRLTVV.

This clone was recorded once. This chain connects TRBV7-9 to TRBJ1-2, with D uncertain. This CDR3 has 11 residues. The ends were cut back, 5 bases at V and 5 bases at J, with 6 bases in the middle. Germline V CDR1 and CDR2: SEHNR, FQNEAQ (reference sequence). This CDR3 is CASSPIYGYTF. CDR3 bases: TGTGCCAGCAGCCCAATTTATGGCTACACCTTC.

V is TRBV4-2 and J is TRBJ2-1; D might be TRBD1 (6 bases). This CDR3 is 16 amino acids long. CDR1 is LGHNA, CDR2 YNFKEQ, per germline. Trimming took 4 bases from V and 0 from J, leaving 13 bases between them. The CDR3 DNA follows: TGTGCCAGCAGCCGCGCGGAAGGGGGCTCCTACAATGAGCAGTTCTTC. Amino acids: CASSRAEGGSYNEQFF.

The chain employs TRBV6-1 and TRBJ1-2; 7 nucleotides agree with TRBD1. The CDR3 sequence is 14 residues long. V gave up 7 bases and J gave up 9 bases; unmatched junction bases: 14. Germline lookup yields CDR1 MNHNS and CDR2 SASEGT. The CDR3: CASNLLQGMQSYTF. As DNA, the CDR3 is TGTGCCAGCAACCTACTACAGGGGATGCAGAGCTACACCTTC.

The chain employs TRBV5-1 and TRBJ1-3, with TRBD1 as a possible D gene (6 bases). This CDR3 contains 14 residues. Trimming removed 4 bases at V and 5 bases at J, with 13 bases between. The V gene's germline CDR1 is SGHRS and CDR2 YFSETQ. The CDR3 DNA reads TGCGCCAGCAGCCAGACAGGTCCGCGAAACACCATATATTTT. Encoded protein: CASSQTGPRNTIYF.